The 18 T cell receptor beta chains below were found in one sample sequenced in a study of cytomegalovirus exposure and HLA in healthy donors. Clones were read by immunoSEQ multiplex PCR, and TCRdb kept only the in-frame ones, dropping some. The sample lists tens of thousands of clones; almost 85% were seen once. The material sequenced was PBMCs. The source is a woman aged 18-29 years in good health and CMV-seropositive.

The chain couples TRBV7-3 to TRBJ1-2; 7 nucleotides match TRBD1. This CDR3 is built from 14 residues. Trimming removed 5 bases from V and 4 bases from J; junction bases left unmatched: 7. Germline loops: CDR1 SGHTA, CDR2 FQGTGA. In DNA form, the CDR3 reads TGTGCCAGCAGCACGGGGACAGAGGGCTATGGCTACACCTTC. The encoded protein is CASSTGTEGYGYTF.

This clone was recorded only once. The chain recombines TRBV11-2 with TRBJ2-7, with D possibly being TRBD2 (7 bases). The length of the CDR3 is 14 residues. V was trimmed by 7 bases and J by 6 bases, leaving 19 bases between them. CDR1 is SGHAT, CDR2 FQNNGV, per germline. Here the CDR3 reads CASKTGGRLTEQYF. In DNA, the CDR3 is TGTGCCAGCAAAACGGGGGGCCGTCTTACCGAGCAGTACTTC.

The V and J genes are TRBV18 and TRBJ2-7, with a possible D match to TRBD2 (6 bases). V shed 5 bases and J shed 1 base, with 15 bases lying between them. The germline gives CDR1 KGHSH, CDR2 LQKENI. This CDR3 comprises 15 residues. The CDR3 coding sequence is TGTGCCAGCTCATTGGGCGGGGTAACATCCTACGAGCAGTACTTC. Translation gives CASSLGGVTSYEQYF.

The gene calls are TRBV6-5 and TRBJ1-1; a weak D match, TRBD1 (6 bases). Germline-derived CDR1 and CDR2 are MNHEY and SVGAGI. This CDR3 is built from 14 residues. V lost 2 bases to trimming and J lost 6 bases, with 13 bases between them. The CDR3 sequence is CASSYGTGKAEAFF. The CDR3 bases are TGTGCCAGCAGTTACGGAACAGGGAAAGCTGAAGCTTTCTTT.

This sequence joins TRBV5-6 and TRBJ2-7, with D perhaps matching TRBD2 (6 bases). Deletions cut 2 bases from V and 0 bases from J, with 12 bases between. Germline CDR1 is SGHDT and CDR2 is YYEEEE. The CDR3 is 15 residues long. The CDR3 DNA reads TGTGCCAGCAGCTTAAGGGACTTCCACTCCTACGAGCAGTACTTC. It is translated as CASSLRDFHSYEQYF.

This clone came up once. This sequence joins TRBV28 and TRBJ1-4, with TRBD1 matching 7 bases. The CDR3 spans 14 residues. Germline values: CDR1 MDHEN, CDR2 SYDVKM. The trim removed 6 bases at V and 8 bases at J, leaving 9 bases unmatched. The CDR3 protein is CASSLTGLREKLFF. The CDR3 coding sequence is TGTGCCAGCAGCTTGACAGGGCTGCGAGAAAAACTGTTTTTT.

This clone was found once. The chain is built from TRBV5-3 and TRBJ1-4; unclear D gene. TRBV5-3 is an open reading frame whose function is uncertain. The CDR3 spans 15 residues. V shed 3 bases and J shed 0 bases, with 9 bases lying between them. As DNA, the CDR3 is TGTGCCAGAAGCTCCAACGGTTCAACTAATGAAAAACTGTTTTTT. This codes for CARSSNGSTNEKLFF.

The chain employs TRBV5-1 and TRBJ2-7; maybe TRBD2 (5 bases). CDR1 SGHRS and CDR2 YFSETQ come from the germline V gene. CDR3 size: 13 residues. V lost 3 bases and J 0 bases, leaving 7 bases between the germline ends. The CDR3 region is CASSSGISYEQYF. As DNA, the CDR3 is TGCGCCAGCAGCTCGGGAATCTCCTACGAGCAGTACTTC.

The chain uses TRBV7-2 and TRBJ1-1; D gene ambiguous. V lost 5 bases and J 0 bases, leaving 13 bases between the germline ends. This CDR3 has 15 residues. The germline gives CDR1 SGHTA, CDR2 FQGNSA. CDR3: CASSPLGFMNTEAFF. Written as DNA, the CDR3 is TGTGCCAGCAGCCCACTAGGATTCATGAACACTGAAGCTTTCTTT.

CDR3 in DNA: TGTGCCAGCAGGGACAGGGGAGGTGGTGAAAAACTGTTTTTT. Translating gives CASRDRGGGEKLFF. The chain carries TRBV27 and TRBJ1-4; 9 bases are shared with TRBD1. The J segment lost 7 bases and the V segment lost 6 bases, leaving 6 bases of the junction unmatched. CDR1 and CDR2 from the germline V gene are MNHEY and SMNVEV (reference sequence). The length of the CDR3 is 14 residues.

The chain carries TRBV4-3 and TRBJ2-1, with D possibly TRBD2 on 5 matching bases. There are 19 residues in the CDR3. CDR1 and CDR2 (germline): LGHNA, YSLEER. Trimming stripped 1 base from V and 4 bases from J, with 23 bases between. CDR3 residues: CASSQGISRDWALYNEQFF. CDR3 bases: TGCGCCAGCAGCCAAGGCATATCCCGGGATTGGGCCCTGTACAATGAGCAGTTCTTC.

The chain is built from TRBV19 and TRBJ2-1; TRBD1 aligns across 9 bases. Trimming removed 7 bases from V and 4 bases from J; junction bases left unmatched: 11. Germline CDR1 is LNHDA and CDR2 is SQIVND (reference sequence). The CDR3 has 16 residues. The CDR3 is CASTDRGTGSYNEQFF. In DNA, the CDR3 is TGTGCCAGTACCGATCGGGGGACAGGGAGTTACAATGAGCAGTTCTTC.

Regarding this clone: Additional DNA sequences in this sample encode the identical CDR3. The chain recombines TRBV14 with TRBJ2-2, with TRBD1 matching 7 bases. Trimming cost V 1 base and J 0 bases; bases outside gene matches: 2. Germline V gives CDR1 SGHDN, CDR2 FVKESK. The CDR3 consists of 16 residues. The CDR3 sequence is CASSQGQGPNTGELFF. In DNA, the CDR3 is TGTGCCAGCAGCCAAGGACAGGGACCGAACACCGGGGAGCTGTTTTTT.

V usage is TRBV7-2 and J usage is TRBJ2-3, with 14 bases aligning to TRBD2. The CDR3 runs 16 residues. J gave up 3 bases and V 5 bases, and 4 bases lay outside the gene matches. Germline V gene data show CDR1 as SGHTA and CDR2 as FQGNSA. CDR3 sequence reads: CASSPRLAGGTDTQYF. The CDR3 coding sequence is TGTGCCAGCAGCCCCCGACTAGCGGGGGGGACAGATACGCAGTATTTT.

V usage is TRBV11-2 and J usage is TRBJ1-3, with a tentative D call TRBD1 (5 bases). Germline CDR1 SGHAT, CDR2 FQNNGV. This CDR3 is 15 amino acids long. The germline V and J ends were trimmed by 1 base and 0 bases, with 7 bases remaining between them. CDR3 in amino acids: CASSLAGHSGNTIYF. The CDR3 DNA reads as TGTGCCAGCAGCTTAGCAGGGCACTCTGGAAACACCATATATTTT.

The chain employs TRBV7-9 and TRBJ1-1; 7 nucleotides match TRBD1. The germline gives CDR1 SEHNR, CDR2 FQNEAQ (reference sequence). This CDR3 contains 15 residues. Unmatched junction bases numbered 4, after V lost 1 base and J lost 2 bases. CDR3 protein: CASSLGRGGNTEAFF. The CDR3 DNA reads TGTGCCAGCAGCTTAGGTAGAGGGGGCAACACTGAAGCTTTCTTT.

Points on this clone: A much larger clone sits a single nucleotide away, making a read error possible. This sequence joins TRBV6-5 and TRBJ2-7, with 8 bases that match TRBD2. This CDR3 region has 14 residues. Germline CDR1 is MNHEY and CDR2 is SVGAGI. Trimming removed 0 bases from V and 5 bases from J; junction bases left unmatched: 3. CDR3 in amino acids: CASSYSRGDHEQYF. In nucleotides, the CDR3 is TGTGCCAGCAGTTACTCGCGGGGGGACCACGAGCAGTACTTC.

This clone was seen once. CDR3 nucleotide sequence: TGTGCCAGCCGGACAGGGTCTATCGGGGAGCTGTTTTTT. Amino acids: CASRTGSIGELFF. J is TRBJ2-2 and V is TRBV9, with 8 nucleotides matching TRBD1. V dropped 7 bases and J dropped 7; count of bases not matched to a gene: 6. CDR3 length: 13 residues. CDR1 and CDR2 from the germline V gene are SGDLS and YYNGEE.